This T cell receptor (beta chain) stems from a study of blood T cell repertoires in COVID-19. V lost 1 base and J lost 1, with 11 bases in between. Per the germline V gene, CDR1 is MGHRA and CDR2 is YSYEKL. This CDR3 spans 15 amino acids. Participant-reported clinical history was the basis for cohort assignment. Cohort 3 recovered donors had two negative PCRs, clearance, or symptom resolution. Original methodology: Estimation of nucleated cell counts relied on the amplification of reference gene primers. The method was immunoSEQ multiplex PCR; TCRdb's version includes in-frame clones alone and lacks a portion of them. The V and J calls and clone size are taken from that table; D and trimming were inferred from the DNA. The sample has over 200,000 clones, 85% seen once.

Specimen: PBMCs or T cells enriched from blood (not recorded which). The chain combines TRBV4-1 with TRBJ2-7; the D gene is possibly TRBD2 (5 bases). This clonotype was sampled from a middle-aged man who had recovered from COVID-19. The CDR3 DNA reads TGCGCCAGCAGCCAAGGACCCAGCGGTTCCTACGAGCAGTACTTC. It codes for CASSQGPSGSYEQYF.